This paragraph covers one T cell receptor (beta chain) sequence. Method: immunoSEQ multiplex PCR; TCRdb's copy keeps in-frame clones and lacks some. This sample yields about 140,000 clones, of which about 88% are seen a single time; about 10% belongs to the top ten. This sample stems from a study of blood T cell repertoires in COVID-19. The V gene end was trimmed by 1 base and the J gene end by 0 bases; junction bases not matched to a gene: 6. CDR1 is SGDLS and CDR2 is YYNGEE in the germline V gene. The CDR3 runs 17 residues. Sequencing used peripheral blood. The receptor was derived from a man aged 45-65 years with active or convalescent COVID-19. The V call is TRBV9, the J call TRBJ2-2; 7 positions match TRBD1. The CDR3 protein is CASSVPGQIANTGELFF. CDR3 DNA: TGTGCCAGCAGCGTACCGGGACAGATCGCGAACACCGGGGAGCTGTTTTTT.